The 13 T cell receptor beta chains reported below all come from one sample, sequenced in a study of beta chain features in type 1 diabetes. The antigens for these receptors are not known. Expressed TCRB transcripts were sequenced, since all the RNA that had been isolated was reverse transcribed. TCRdb keeps only in-frame clones here, not all; method: immunoSEQ multiplex PCR. The sample includes 200,000 to 300,000 clones, roughly 11% of them seen just once. Regarding the study as a whole: Among all four CD4+ subsets, Type 1 diabetes patients had TCRB CDR3s that were moderately but significantly shorter.

Material: naive CD4+ T cells from blood. These receptors all come from a man between 25 and 39 years old with type 1 diabetes.

This clone was seen only a few times. The genes are TRBV25-1 and TRBJ1-1; D is perhaps TRBD1 (5 bases). CDR1 is MGHDK and CDR2 is SYGVNS in the germline V gene. The V end was cut by 4 bases, the J end by 2 bases, with 11 bases between. The CDR3 runs 14 residues. The CDR3 reads CASSVSGTNTEAFF. As DNA, the CDR3 is TGTGCCAGCAGTGTATCCGGGACTAACACTGAAGCTTTCTTT.

J is TRBJ2-5 and V is TRBV5-6, with TRBD2 identical over 9 bases. CDR1 SGHDT and CDR2 YYEEEE come from the germline V gene. CDR3 length: 16 amino acids. V was pared by 0 bases and J by 4 bases, with 7 bases of the junction left unmatched. The CDR3 DNA reads TGTGCCAGCAGCTTGGGTCCAGCGGGGGGCCGAGAGACCCAGTACTTC. Protein: CASSLGPAGGRETQYF.

This clone was counted a few times. This chain uses TRBV18 with TRBJ2-7; TRBD2 agrees at 7 bases. The CDR3 has 13 amino acids. V gave up 5 bases and J gave up 5 bases; unmatched junction bases: 6. Germline CDR1 reads KGHSH; CDR2 reads LQKENI. The CDR3 loop reads CASSGRDTHEQYF. The CDR3, as DNA: TGTGCCAGCTCAGGGAGGGATACCCACGAGCAGTACTTC.

The rearrangement links TRBV5-6 to TRBJ1-5, with D uncertain. The CDR3 is 14 amino acids. Trimming removed 4 bases from V and 5 bases from J, with 13 bases in between. Germline V lookup: CDR1 SGHDT, CDR2 YYEEEE. The CDR3 region is CASSIKGVDQPQHF. The CDR3 DNA reads as TGTGCCAGCAGCATAAAGGGAGTCGATCAGCCCCAGCATTTT.

The chain carries TRBV5-1 and TRBJ2-1; TRBD2 matches 11 bases. This CDR3 comprises 15 residues. The ends lost 3 bases at V and 9 bases at J; junction bases unmatched: 8. Germline CDR1 SGHRS, CDR2 YFSETQ. The CDR3 bases are TGCGCCAGCAGCTCCCCGGCTAGCGGGGGGTTTGAGCAGTTCTTC. Encoded protein: CASSSPASGGFEQFF.

The chain links TRBV2 to TRBJ2-7; weak D call: TRBD2 (5 bases). The CDR3 is made up of 12 amino acids. Germline assignment: CDR1 SNHLY and CDR2 FYNNEI. V lost 2 bases to trimming and J lost 4 bases, with 6 bases between them. The CDR3 bases are TGTGCCAGCAGTGAACTAGCTTACGAGCAGTACTTC. Encoded protein: CASSELAYEQYF.

The genes are TRBV28 and TRBJ2-7, with D perhaps matching TRBD1 (6 bases). Trimming took 6 bases from V and 5 from J, leaving 23 bases between them. From germline, CDR1 is MDHEN and CDR2 SYDVKM. The CDR3 is 16 amino acids. CDR3 residues: CASRSSGDPALNEQYF. The DNA for the CDR3 is TGTGCCAGCAGGTCATCAGGGGACCCTGCTCTAAACGAGCAGTACTTC.

The rearrangement uses TRBV7-2 and TRBJ2-5; TRBD2 aligns across 8 bases. V lost 5 bases, J lost 3 bases, and 8 bases stayed unmatched. The CDR3 is made up of 15 amino acids. Germline lookup yields CDR1 SGHTA and CDR2 FQGNSA. For the CDR3, the DNA is TGTGCCAGCAGCGTTCATGGGACTAGAGAAGAGACCCAGTACTTC. Protein product: CASSVHGTREETQYF.

The chain links TRBV2 to TRBJ2-3, with D unresolved. Per germline, CDR1 SNHLY and CDR2 FYNNEI. Deletions cut 3 bases from V and 6 bases from J, with 13 bases between. The CDR3 consists of 14 residues. The CDR3 DNA is TGTGCCAGCAGTGATAAACAGTTTCCCGATACGCAGTATTTT. Protein sequence: CASSDKQFPDTQYF.

The genes are TRBV6-1 and TRBJ2-7; 7 bases agree with TRBD1. Germline V CDR1 and CDR2: MNHNS, SASEGT. The CDR3 extends over 12 amino acids. V shed 8 bases and J 5 bases; nucleotides not matched to a gene: 6. The CDR3 reads CASGPDRNEQYF. For the CDR3, the DNA is TGTGCCAGCGGCCCGGACAGGAACGAGCAGTACTTC.

CDR3 region: CAIRGQGGNTEAFF. CDR3 sequence (DNA): TGTGCCATCAGGGGACAGGGAGGGAACACTGAAGCTTTCTTT. This chain joins TRBV10-3 and TRBJ1-1; 9 bases align to TRBD1. Trimming removed 6 bases from V and 1 base from J; junction bases left unmatched: 3. The germline V gene encodes CDR1 ENHRY and CDR2 SYGVKD. CDR3 length: 14 amino acids.

The chain uses TRBV29-1 and TRBJ1-5; D is possibly TRBD1 (6 bases). Germline assignment: CDR1 SQVTM and CDR2 ANQGSEA. The CDR3 consists of 12 residues. The ends were cut back, 7 bases at V and 4 bases at J, with 11 bases in the middle. The CDR3 loop is CSAGTRNQPQHF. CDR3 in DNA: TGCAGCGCGGGGACAAGGAATCAGCCCCAGCATTTT.

This sequence joins TRBV5-1 and TRBJ2-2, with 9 bases identical to TRBD2. CDR1 is SGHRS, CDR2 YFSETQ, per germline. The V gene end was trimmed by 2 bases and the J gene end by 4 bases; junction bases not matched to a gene: 6. The CDR3 totals 16 residues. The DNA of the CDR3 is TGCGCCAGCAGCTTACGGAGAGCGGGGGGCACCGGGGAGCTGTTTTTT. This gives the protein CASSLRRAGGTGELFF.